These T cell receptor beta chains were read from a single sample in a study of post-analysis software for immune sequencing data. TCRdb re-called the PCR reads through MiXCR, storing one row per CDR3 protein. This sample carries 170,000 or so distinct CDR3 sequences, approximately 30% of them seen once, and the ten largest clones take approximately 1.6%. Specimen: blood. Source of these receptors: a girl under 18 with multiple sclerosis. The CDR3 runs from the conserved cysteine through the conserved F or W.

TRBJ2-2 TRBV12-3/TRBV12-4 CASSLLATGELFF
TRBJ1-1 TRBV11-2 CASSLGGSYGGEAFF
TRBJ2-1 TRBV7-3 CASSRWASGNNEQFF
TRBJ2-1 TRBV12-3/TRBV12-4 CASDHQLGAGDEQFF
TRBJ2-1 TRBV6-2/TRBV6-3 CASSYSRLGDSLYNEQFF
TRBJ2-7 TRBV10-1 CASSRPVGTSSYEQYF
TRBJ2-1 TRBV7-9 CASSLVGVNEQFF
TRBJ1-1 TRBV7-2 CASSLSGNTEAFF
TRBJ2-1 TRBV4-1 CASSLNSALNNEQFF
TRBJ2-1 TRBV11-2 CASRSLAGPYNEQFF
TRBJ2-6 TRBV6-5 CASSGLAGRGANVLTF
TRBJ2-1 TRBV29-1 CSVVWVTYNEQFF
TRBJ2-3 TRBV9 CASSVEGRGSPDTQYF
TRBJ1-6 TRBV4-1 CASSQDQGSGGMNSPLHF
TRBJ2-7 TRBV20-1 CSARGPQVAEHEQYF
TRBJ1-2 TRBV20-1 CSARATADYGYTF
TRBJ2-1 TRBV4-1 CASSQSLGLHNEQFF
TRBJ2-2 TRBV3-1 CASSQERLAVAGERFF
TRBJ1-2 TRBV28 CASSAPGRNYGYTF
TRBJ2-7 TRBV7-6 CASSPAPLSYEQYF
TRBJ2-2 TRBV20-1 CSGGFAGELFF
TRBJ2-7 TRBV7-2 CASRKAGGNYEQYF
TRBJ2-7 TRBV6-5 CASSYSSWTAYEQYF
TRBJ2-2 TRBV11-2 CASSLGAVDTGELFF
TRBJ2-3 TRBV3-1 CASSQDWAAPDTQYF
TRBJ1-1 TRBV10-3 CAIRTDRGGTEAFF
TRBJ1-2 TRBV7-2 CASTGGNYGYTF
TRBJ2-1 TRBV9 CASSKISGRRYEQFF
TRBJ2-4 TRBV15 CATSRDSGRQYF
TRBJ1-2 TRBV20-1 CSARGTGVYGYTF
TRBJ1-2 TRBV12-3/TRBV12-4 CASSGGTGIYGYTF
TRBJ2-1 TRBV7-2 CASSLTGGLNEQFF
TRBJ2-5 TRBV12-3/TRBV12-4 CASSLAGAGPRRETQYF
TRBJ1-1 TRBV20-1 CSAISDRAMTTEAFF
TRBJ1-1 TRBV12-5 CASGTMGQSKITEAFF
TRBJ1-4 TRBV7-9 CASSSGTQSLATNEKLFF
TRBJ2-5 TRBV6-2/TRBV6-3 CASSPGYQETQYF
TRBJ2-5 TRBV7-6 CASSFDRTRWSNEQYF
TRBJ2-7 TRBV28 CASRSRDSTRQYF
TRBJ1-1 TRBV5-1 CASSTWTGLNTEAFF
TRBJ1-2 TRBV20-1 CSARESYDRVHYGYTF
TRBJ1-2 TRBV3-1 CASSRESGPYGYTF
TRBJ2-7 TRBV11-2 CASSFPPWDRGSPREQYF
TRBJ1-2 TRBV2 CASSEARRKVSYGYTF
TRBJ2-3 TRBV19 CASSSRGRRDTQYF
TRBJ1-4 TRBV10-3 CAISPSATNEKLFF
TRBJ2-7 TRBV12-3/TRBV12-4 CASSSRVGYEQYF
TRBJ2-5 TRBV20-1 CSARGQPILGTQYF
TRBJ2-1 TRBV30 CAWNGDRGYNEQFF
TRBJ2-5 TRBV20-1 CSALPTTDGAVTQYF
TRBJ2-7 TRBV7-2 CASSLGAGASVEQYF
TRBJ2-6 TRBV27 CATFNRSGRATGANVLTF